Reported below is one TCR beta chain. Its antigen is as yet unknown. These data originate in a study of cytomegalovirus exposure and HLA in healthy donors. Study-wide findings and caveats: Available immune exposure information was restricted to CMV serostatus only. Several of the most significant clusters were apparently associated with common viral pathogens in a later analysis. In a later analysis, at a false discovery rate of 0.05, about 15,000 TCR beta sequences were associated with HLA alleles.

Primers for the PCR totalled 60 Vbeta and 13 Jbeta. Assay used: immunoSEQ multiplex PCR; TCRdb lists only in-frame clones, some missing. The sample comprises some 170,000 clones, about three quarters of which are singletons, and roughly 3.5% rests with the top ten. This CDR3 contains 15 residues. J was trimmed by 6 bases and V by 2 bases; bases with no gene match: 6. Germline values: CDR1 SGHTA, CDR2 FQGTGA. The receptor's source is a woman aged 60-70 years in good health and CMV-seropositive. The sequencing sample was made of PBMCs. The J gene is TRBJ2-3, the V gene TRBV7-3, with TRBD2 matching 9 bases. DNA for the CDR3: TGTGCCAGCAGCTTAGTCGCGGGGGGGCTGGATACGCAGTATTTT. Protein: CASSLVAGGLDTQYF.